These T cell receptor beta chains were read from a single sample in a study of CD8 T cells in ankylosing spondylitis. One entry per CDR3 protein, called by TCRdb with MiXCR from the 5' RACE reads. The table has under 300,000 distinct CDR3 sequences, 8.6% seen once; the top ten hold approximately 6.3%. The material sequenced was blood, either unsorted or a sorted T cell fraction (not recorded which). The receptors shown here come from a male donor with ankylosing spondylitis or in good health (not recorded which). The CDR3 runs from the conserved cysteine through the conserved F or W. A D gene is named only where the DNA matches it firmly. Clone size is shown for a subset of rows, as once, few, many or a class of expanded clone.

size	J	D	V	length	DNA	CDR3
once	TRBJ2-7	TRBD2	TRBV4-3	24	TGCGCCAGCAGCCAAGAGGCTTCATTGGGACCCTGGGATCGTAGCGGGAGAAGCTCCTACGAGCAGTACTTC	CASSQEASLGPWDRSGRSSYEQYF
many	TRBJ1-4	-	TRBV29-1	13	TGCAGCGTTGAAGAACAGGGTGGTGAAAAACTGTTTTTT	CSVEEQGGEKLFF
many	TRBJ1-1	-	TRBV5-1	16	TGCGCCAGCAGCTTGGGGACAGCCTACATGAACACTGAAGCTTTCTTT	CASSLGTAYMNTEAFF
many	TRBJ2-7	-	TRBV15	16	TGTGCCACCAGCAGAGAATATACAGTGGGTGGATCCGAGCAGTACTTC	CATSREYTVGGSEQYF
many	TRBJ2-1	TRBD2	TRBV27	15	TGTGCCAGCAGTCTCGGGACTAGCCACAACAATGAGCAGTTCTTC	CASSLGTSHNNEQFF
few	TRBJ2-7	TRBD1	TRBV7-9	15	TGTGCCAGCAGCGGAATGGACAGGCCCTCCTACGAGCAGTACTTC	CASSGMDRPSYEQYF
many	TRBJ1-2	-	TRBV18	15	TGTGCCAGCTCGGACCACCCCAGTCTGGGAGGCGGCTACACCTTC	CASSDHPSLGGGYTF
-	TRBJ2-7	TRBD1	TRBV30	14	TGTGCCTGGAGTGTAGGACAGGGGTCCTACGAGCAGTACTTC	CAWSVGQGSYEQYF
many	TRBJ1-1	-	TRBV29-1	13	TGCAGCGGGGAGGGGCAGTTGAACACTGAAGCTTTCTTT	CSGEGQLNTEAFF
many	TRBJ1-2	-	TRBV20-1	16	TGCAGTGCCCCACTCACCCTATTCAGGGGTCCCCATGGCTACACCTTC	CSAPLTLFRGPHGYTF
many	TRBJ2-2	-	TRBV5-1	14	TGCGCCAGCAGCTTGGTAGATAACACCGGGGAGCTGTTTTTT	CASSLVDNTGELFF
many	TRBJ1-4	-	TRBV11-2	16	TGTGCCAGCAGCTCCCTGGGTGCGGGGGCGGGTGAAAAACTGTTTTTT	CASSSLGAGAGEKLFF
many	TRBJ1-4	-	TRBV27	14	TGTGCCAGCAGTTTTACCAGGACTAATGAAAAACTGTTTTTT	CASSFTRTNEKLFF
many	TRBJ1-5	-	TRBV7-8	15	TGTGCCAGCAGCTTAGGTGTCCGTAGCAATCAGCCCCAGCATTTT	CASSLGVRSNQPQHF
many	TRBJ2-3	TRBD1	TRBV12-3/TRBV12-4	15	TGTGCCAGCAGTTCACAGGGGAGAGGCACAGATACGCAGTATTTT	CASSSQGRGTDTQYF
many	TRBJ2-1	TRBD2	TRBV20-1	16	TGCAGTGCTACCCTCCCGACTAGCGGGTTGTACAATGAGCAGTTCTTC	CSATLPTSGLYNEQFF
many	TRBJ2-2	TRBD2	TRBV20-1	17	TGCAGTGCTAGAGATCTGTCTGCGGGAGGGAGTGGCGGGGAGCTGTTTTTT	CSARDLSAGGSGGELFF
-	TRBJ2-3	TRBD2	TRBV30	13	TGTGCCTGGAAAGCGGGGGGCACAGATACGCAGTATTTT	CAWKAGGTDTQYF
many	TRBJ2-2	TRBD2	TRBV20-1	15	TGCAGTGCTAGTCCGGCTAGCGGCTACACCGGGGAGCTGTTTTTT	CSASPASGYTGELFF
many	TRBJ1-1	TRBD1	TRBV5-1	16	TGCGCCAGCAGCTTCAATAGCCAACAGGGGCCCACTGAAGCTTTCTTT	CASSFNSQQGPTEAFF